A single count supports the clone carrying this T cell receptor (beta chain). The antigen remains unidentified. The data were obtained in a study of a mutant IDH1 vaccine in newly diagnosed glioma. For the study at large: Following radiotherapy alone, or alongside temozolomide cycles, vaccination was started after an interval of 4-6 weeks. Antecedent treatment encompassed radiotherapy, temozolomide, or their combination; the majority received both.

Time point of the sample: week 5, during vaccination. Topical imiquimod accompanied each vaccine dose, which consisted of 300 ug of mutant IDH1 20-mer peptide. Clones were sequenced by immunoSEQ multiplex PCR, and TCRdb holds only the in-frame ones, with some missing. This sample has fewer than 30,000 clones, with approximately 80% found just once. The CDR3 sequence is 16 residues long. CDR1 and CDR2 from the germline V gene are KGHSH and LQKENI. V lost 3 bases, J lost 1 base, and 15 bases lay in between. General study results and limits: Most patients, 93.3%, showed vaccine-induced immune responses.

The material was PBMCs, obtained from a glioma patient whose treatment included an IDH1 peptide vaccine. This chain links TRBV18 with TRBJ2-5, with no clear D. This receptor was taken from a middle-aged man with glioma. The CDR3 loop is CASSPVSQTFQETQYF. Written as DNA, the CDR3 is TGTGCCAGCTCACCTGTGTCACAGACTTTCCAAGAGACCCAGTACTTC.